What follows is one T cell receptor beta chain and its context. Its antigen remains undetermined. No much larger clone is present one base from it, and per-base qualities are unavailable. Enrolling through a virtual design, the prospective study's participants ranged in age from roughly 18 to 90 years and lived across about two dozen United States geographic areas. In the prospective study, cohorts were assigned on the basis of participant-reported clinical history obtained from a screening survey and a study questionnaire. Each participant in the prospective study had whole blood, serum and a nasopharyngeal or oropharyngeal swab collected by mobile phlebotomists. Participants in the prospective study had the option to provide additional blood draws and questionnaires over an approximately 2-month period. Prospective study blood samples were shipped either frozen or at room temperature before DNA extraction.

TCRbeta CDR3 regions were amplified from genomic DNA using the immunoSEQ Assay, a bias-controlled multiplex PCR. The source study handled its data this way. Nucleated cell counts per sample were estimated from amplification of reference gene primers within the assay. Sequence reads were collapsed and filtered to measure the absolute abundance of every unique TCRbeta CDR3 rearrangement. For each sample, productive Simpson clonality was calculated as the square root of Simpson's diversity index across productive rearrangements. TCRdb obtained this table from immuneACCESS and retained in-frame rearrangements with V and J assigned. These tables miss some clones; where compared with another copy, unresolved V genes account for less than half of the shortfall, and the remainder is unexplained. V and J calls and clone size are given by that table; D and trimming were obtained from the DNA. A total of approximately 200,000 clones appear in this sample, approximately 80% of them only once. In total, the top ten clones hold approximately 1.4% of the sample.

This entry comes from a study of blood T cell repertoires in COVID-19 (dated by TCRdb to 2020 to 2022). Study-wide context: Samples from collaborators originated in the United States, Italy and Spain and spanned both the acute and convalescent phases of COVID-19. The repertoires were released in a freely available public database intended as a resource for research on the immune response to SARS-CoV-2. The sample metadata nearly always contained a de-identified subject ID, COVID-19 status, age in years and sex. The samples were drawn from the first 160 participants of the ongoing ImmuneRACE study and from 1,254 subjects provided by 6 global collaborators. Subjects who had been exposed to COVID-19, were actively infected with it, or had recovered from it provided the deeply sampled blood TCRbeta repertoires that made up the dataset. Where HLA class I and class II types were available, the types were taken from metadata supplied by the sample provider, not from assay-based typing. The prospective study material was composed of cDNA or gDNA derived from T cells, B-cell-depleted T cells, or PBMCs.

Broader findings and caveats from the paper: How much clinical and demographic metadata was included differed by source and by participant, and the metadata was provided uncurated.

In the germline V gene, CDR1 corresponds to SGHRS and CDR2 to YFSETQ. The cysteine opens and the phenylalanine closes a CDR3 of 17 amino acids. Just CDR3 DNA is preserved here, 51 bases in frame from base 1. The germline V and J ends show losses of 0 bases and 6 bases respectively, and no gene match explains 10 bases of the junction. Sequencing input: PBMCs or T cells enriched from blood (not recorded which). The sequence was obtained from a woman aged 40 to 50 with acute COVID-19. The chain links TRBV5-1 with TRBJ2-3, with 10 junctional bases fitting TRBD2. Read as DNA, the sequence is TGCGCCAGCAGCTTGGCAGTGGGGCCAGCGGGAGGGGATACGCAGTATTTT. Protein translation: CASSLAVGPAGGDTQYF.